This T cell receptor (beta chain) was recorded in a study of identifying expanded T cells in peripheral blood. Whole-study findings and limits: About 1.2 clones differed between technical replicates, versus approximately 17 and 20 over time.

Sequencing was performed with immunoSEQ multiplex PCR; in TCRdb, only in-frame clones are kept and a portion is missing. The sample shows some 78,000 clones, around 90% of them seen only once. CDR1 MNHEY and CDR2 SVGAGI come from the germline V gene. Trimming pared 2 bases from V and 12 bases from J, leaving 13 bases between. The CDR3 spans 12 residues. Remarks on this clone: The antigen remains unidentified.

During the collection period, no donor immune events like infections were recorded. The sequence derives from a person between 18 and 75 years old in good health. The sample consisted of blood. The chain uses TRBV6-5 and TRBJ1-1; D gene uncertain. The CDR3 nucleotides read TGTGCCAGCAGTTACGCAGGACGTGAGACTTTCTTT. Translating gives CASSYAGRETFF.